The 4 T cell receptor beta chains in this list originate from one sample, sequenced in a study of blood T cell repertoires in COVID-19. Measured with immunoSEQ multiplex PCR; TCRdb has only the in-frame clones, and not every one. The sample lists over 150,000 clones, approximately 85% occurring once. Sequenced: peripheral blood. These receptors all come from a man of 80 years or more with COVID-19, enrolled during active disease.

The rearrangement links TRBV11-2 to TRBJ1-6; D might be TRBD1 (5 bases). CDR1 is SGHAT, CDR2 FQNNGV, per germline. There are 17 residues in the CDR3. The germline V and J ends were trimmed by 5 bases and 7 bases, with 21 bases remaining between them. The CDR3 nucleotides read TGTGCCAGCAGCAAACCTAAGGGGCAGGACGACAATTCACCCCTCCACTTT. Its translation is CASSKPKGQDDNSPLHF.

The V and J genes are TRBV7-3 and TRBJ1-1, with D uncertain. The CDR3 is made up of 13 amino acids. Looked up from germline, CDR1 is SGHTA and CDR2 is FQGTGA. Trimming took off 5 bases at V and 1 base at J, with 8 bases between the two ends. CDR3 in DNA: TGTGCCAGCAGCACCGCTAGGAACACTGAAGCTTTCTTT. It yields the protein CASSTARNTEAFF.

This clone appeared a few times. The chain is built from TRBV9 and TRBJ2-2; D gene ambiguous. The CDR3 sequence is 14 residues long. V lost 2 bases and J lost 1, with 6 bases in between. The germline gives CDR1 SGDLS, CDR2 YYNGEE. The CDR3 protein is CASSVLVNTGELFF. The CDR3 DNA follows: TGTGCCAGCAGCGTTCTAGTGAACACCGGGGAGCTGTTTTTT.

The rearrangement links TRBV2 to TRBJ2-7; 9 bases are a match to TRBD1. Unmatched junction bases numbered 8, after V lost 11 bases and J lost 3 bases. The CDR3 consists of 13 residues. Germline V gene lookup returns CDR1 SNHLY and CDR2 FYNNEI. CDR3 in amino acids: CAGTRDRDYEQYF. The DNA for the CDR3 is TGTGCCGGTACTAGGGACAGGGACTACGAGCAGTACTTC.